This T cell receptor beta chain was captured by sequencing in a study of cytomegalovirus exposure and HLA in healthy donors. This CDR3 region has 16 residues. Unmatched junction bases numbered 9, after V lost 1 base and J lost 5 bases. CDR1 and CDR2 (germline): SEHNR, FQNEAQ (reference sequence). TCRdb keeps only in-frame clones here, not all; method: immunoSEQ multiplex PCR. Of about 120,000 clones in the sample, approximately 88% are singletons; the top ten hold about 1.8%. V is TRBV7-9 and J is TRBJ1-2, with 8 positions matching TRBD1. The source is a man between 18 and 29 years old in good health and CMV-seronegative. Source material: PBMCs. This CDR3 is CASSLGGQGAGYGYTF. The DNA of the CDR3 is TGTGCCAGCAGCTTAGGGGGTCAGGGGGCCGGATATGGCTACACCTTC.